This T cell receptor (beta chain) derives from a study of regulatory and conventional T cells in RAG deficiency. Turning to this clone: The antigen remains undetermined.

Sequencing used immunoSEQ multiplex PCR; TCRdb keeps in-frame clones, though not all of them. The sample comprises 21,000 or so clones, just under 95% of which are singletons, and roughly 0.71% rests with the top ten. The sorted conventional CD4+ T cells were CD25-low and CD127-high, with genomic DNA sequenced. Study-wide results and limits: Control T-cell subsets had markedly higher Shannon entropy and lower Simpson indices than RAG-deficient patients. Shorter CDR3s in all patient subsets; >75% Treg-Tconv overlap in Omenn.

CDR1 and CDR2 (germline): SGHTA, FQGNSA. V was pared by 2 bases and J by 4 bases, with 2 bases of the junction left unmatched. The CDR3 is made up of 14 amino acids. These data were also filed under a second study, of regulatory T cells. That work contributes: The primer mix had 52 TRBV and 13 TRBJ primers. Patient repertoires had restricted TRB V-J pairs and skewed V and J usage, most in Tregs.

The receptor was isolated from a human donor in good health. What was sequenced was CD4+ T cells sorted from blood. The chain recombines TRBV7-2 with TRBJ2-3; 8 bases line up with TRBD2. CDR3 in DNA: TGTGCCAGCAGCTTATACGGGGGGGCAGATACGCAGTATTTT. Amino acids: CASSLYGGADTQYF.